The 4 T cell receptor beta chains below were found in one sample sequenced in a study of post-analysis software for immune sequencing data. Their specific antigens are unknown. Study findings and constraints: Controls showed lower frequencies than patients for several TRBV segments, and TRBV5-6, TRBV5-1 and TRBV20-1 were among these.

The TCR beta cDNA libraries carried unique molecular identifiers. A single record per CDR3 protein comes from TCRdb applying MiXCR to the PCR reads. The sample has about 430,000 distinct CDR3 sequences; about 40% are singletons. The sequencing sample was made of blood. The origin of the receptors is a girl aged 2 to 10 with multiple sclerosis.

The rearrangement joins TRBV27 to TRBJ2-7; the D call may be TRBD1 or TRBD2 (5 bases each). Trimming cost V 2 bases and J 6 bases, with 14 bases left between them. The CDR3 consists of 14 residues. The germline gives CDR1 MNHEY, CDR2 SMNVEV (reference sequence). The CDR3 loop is CASSLIGWGSEQYF. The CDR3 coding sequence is TGTGCCAGCAGTTTAATCGGGTGGGGGAGCGAGCAGTACTTC.

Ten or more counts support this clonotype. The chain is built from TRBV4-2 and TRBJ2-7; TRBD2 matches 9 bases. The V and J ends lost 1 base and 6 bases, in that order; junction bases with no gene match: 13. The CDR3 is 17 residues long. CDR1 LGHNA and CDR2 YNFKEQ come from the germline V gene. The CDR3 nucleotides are TGTGCCAGCAGCCAAGGGGACCGTATAGCGGGGGTGGCCGAGCAGTACTTC. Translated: CASSQGDRIAGVAEQYF.

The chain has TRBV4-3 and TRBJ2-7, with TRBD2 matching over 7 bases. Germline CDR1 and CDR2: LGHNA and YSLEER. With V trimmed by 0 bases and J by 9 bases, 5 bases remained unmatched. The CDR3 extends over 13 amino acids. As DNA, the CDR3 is TGCGCCAGCAGCCAAGAACGGGGGAGGGGGCAGTACTTC. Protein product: CASSQERGRGQYF.

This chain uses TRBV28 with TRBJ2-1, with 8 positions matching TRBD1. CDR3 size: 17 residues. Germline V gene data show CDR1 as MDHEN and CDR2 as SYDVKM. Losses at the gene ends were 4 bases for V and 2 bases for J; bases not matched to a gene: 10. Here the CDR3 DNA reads TGTGCCAGCAGTTGGCAATACTTCAGGGGGCCCTACAATGAGCAGTTCTTC. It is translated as CASSWQYFRGPYNEQFF.